The rows below give T cell receptor beta chains drawn from one sample of a study of Graves' ophthalmopathy and Graves' hyperthyroidism. Each CDR3 protein is one row after TCRdb ran MiXCR on the multiplex PCR reads. The profile shows 400,000 or so distinct CDR3 sequences, just over 15% of them singletons. The sample consisted of peripheral blood. The receptors shown here come from a young woman with stable Graves' hyperthyroidism. CDR3s include the opening cysteine and the closing phenylalanine or tryptophan. The D gene is left open where the match is weak. A row's size may be missing; if present it is once, few, many or a size class.

clone size,V gene,J gene,CDR3 length,D gene,CDR3 DNA,CDR3 protein
many,TRBV20-1,TRBJ1-1,16,TRBD1,TGCAGTGCTAGAGATCGGGACAGGAACATGAACACTGAAGCTTTCTTT,CSARDRDRNMNTEAFF
many,TRBV6-2/TRBV6-3,TRBJ1-1,13,-,TGTGCCAGCAGTTCACTGAGGACCACTGAAGCTTTCTTT,CASSSLRTTEAFF
many,TRBV5-1,TRBJ1-1,13,-,TGCGCCAGCAGCTGGCAGGGGAACACTGAAGCTTTCTTT,CASSWQGNTEAFF
few,TRBV12-3/TRBV12-4,TRBJ1-6,14,-,TGTGCCAGCAGTCCGGACGACTATAATTCACCCCTCCACTTT,CASSPDDYNSPLHF
many,TRBV7-3,TRBJ2-7,13,-,TGTGCCAGCAGCCCCATGCGAGGAATGGAGCAGTACTTC,CASSPMRGMEQYF
-,TRBV25-1,TRBJ2-7,14,TRBD1,TGTGCCAGCAGTGAGGGGACAGGGCCCTACGAGCAGTACTTC,CASSEGTGPYEQYF
many,TRBV7-6,TRBJ1-1,13,-,TGTGCCAGCAGCTCGGGTACGGGGTCTGAAGCTTTCTTT,CASSSGTGSEAFF
-,TRBV6-1,TRBJ1-1,19,TRBD1,TGTGCCAGCAGTGAACCTCCGGTCGGGACAGGGTTTCGTGGCGCTGAAGCTTTCTTT,CASSEPPVGTGFRGAEAFF
many,TRBV16,TRBJ2-5,14,-,TGTGCCAGCAGCCAATCGATTCAAGAAGAGACCCAGTACTTC,CASSQSIQEETQYF
many,TRBV6-2/TRBV6-3,TRBJ1-1,14,-,TGTGCCAGCAGTTACGATGACATGGACACTGAAGCTTTCTTT,CASSYDDMDTEAFF
many,TRBV20-1,TRBJ2-7,14,-,TGCAGTGCTAGAGATATAGGAGGGGCGAACGAGCAGTACTTC,CSARDIGGANEQYF
-,TRBV5-1,TRBJ2-2,15,TRBD2,TGCGCCAGCAAAACAGCGGGGGAGATCACCGGGGAGCTGTTTTTT,CASKTAGEITGELFF
many,TRBV11-1,TRBJ2-5,14,-,TGTGCCAGCAGCTTAGCCCGTCGGACGGGGGCCCAGTACTTC,CASSLARRTGAQYF
-,TRBV2,TRBJ2-7,15,-,TGTGCCAGCAGTGAAAGGGGGAGGGTTTCCTACGAGCAGTACTTC,CASSERGRVSYEQYF
many,TRBV6-5,TRBJ2-7,18,TRBD2,TGTGCCAGCACCCCAGGGACTAGCGGGGGCAGTCGGCGCTACGAGCAGTACTTC,CASTPGTSGGSRRYEQYF
many,TRBV5-1,TRBJ2-5,14,-,TGCGCCAGCAGCTTGGGGCAGAGCCAAGAGACCCAGTACTTC,CASSLGQSQETQYF
few,TRBV5-1,TRBJ2-7,16,TRBD1,TGCGCCAGCAGCTTGGGTATGGGACAGTACTCCTACGAGCAGTACTTC,CASSLGMGQYSYEQYF
many,TRBV20-1,TRBJ2-7,14,-,TGCAGTGCTAGAGATCAGGGCGCGACGGGCGAGCAGTACTTC,CSARDQGATGEQYF
many,TRBV6-1,TRBJ2-7,14,TRBD1,TGTGCCAGCAGTGGGACAGGGCTCTCCTACGAGCAGTACTTC,CASSGTGLSYEQYF
-,TRBV27,TRBJ2-1,16,-,TGTGCCAGCAGTTTACACCTGGGCAGTTACATGAATGAGCAGTTCTTC,CASSLHLGSYMNEQFF
many,TRBV20-1,TRBJ1-1,15,-,TGCAGTGCTAGAGATTGGGGGGAAAAAAAGACTGAAGCTTTCTTT,CSARDWGEKKTEAFF
many,TRBV12-3/TRBV12-4,TRBJ1-1,13,-,TGTGCCAGCAGTCCCAGGATGGGCACTGAAGCTTTCTTT,CASSPRMGTEAFF
many,TRBV10-2,TRBJ1-1,13,-,TGCGCCAGCAGTAGAAGGGACGAGGCTGAAGCTTTCTTT,CASSRRDEAEAFF
many,TRBV12-3/TRBV12-4,TRBJ2-2,13,-,TGTGCCAGCAGTCAGGTTGGGACCGGGGAGCTGTTTTTT,CASSQVGTGELFF
many,TRBV5-1,TRBJ2-5,15,-,TGCGCCAGCAGCTTGGAGGCTGGCGGGGCGGAGACCCAGTACTTC,CASSLEAGGAETQYF
many,TRBV11-2,TRBJ1-2,16,-,TGTGCCAGCAGCTTAGAACGCGGAGCGGGGACCTATGGCTACACCTTC,CASSLERGAGTYGYTF
-,TRBV2,TRBJ1-1,13,-,TGTGCCAGCGGAGGTGCCTCGGACACTGAAGCTTTCTTT,CASGGASDTEAFF
many,TRBV20-1,TRBJ2-2,13,-,TGCAGTGCTAAAGGGATTGATGCCGGGGAGCTGTTTTTT,CSAKGIDAGELFF
-,TRBV6-2/TRBV6-3,TRBJ1-2,14,-,TGTGCCAGCATCTTCGCCTCCGAGGGATATGGCTACACCTTC,CASIFASEGYGYTF
many,TRBV6-5,TRBJ1-1,14,-,TGTGCCAGCAGTTACCAGGGGACGGACACTGAAGCTTTCTTT,CASSYQGTDTEAFF
many,TRBV6-1,TRBJ2-2,15,TRBD1,TGTGCCAGCAGCCCGGGACAGGGGGCGACCGGGGAGCTGTTTTTT,CASSPGQGATGELFF
-,TRBV19,TRBJ1-5,18,-,TGTGCCAGTAGTCTACCGCTGGGGACGGGGTTGAGCAATCAGCCCCAGCATTTT,CASSLPLGTGLSNQPQHF
-,TRBV18,TRBJ1-2,18,-,TGTGCCAGCTCCCGCTTAAAAGCCGGGCCATGGCTGGACTATGGCTACACCTTC,CASSRLKAGPWLDYGYTF
many,TRBV29-1,TRBJ2-7,14,TRBD1,TGCAGCGTGCTCAGACAGGGGGCTACGAACGAGCAGTACTTC,CSVLRQGATNEQYF
many,TRBV12-3/TRBV12-4,TRBJ1-2,12,-,TGTGCCAGCAGTTTATCCAGGGGCGGCTACACCTTC,CASSLSRGGYTF
many,TRBV19,TRBJ1-1,14,-,TGTGCCAGTAGCGGGAGAGGGGAGAACACTGAAGCTTTCTTT,CASSGRGENTEAFF
many,TRBV6-2/TRBV6-3,TRBJ1-1,13,-,TGTGCCAGCAGTTACGATTGGAACACTGAAGCTTTCTTT,CASSYDWNTEAFF
many,TRBV6-1,TRBJ1-5,12,-,TGTGCCAGTAGACAGCTTAATCAGCCCCAGCATTTT,CASRQLNQPQHF
few,TRBV19,TRBJ2-5,17,TRBD2,TGTGCCAGTGGTATATTGCGAGCGGGGGGGCAAGGAGAGACCCAGTACTTC,CASGILRAGGQGETQYF
many,TRBV12-3/TRBV12-4,TRBJ2-4,18,TRBD1,TGTGCCAGCAGTTCTGGGACAGGGGGCATTGTGGCCAAAAACATTAAGTACTTC,CASSSGTGGIVAKNIKYF
many,TRBV24-1,TRBJ1-2,14,-,TGTGCCACCAGTGACCCCACAGGGCCACATGGCTACACCTTC,CATSDPTGPHGYTF
many,TRBV12-3/TRBV12-4,TRBJ1-5,18,-,TGTGCCAGCAGTTTTTTCGCTCGTGGCTTACGGGGCAATCAGCCCCAGCATTTT,CASSFFARGLRGNQPQHF
many,TRBV6-1,TRBJ1-2,15,-,TGTGCCAGCAGTCAAGTACAGGGATCTAACTATGGCTACACCTTC,CASSQVQGSNYGYTF
many,TRBV15,TRBJ1-3,17,-,TGTGCCACCAGCAGAGATCAAGTCCAGGGGAGTGGAAACACCATATATTTT,CATSRDQVQGSGNTIYF
many,TRBV24-1,TRBJ1-2,15,-,TGTGCCACCAGTGATTTGCGGGGACCGCACTATGGCTACACCTTC,CATSDLRGPHYGYTF
many,TRBV20-1,TRBJ2-7,15,-,TGCAGTGCTAGAGGGGGGGACAGAAGAGCCTACGAGCAGTACTTC,CSARGGDRRAYEQYF
-,TRBV6-1,TRBJ1-2,12,-,TGTGCCAGCGGTACCATCCTCTATGGCTACACCTTC,CASGTILYGYTF
many,TRBV24-1,TRBJ1-1,13,-,TGTGCCACCAGTCAACTAGGGACCACTGGGGCTTTCTTT,CATSQLGTTGAFF
many,TRBV10-3,TRBJ2-5,15,-,TGTGCCATCAGTAAATCGTGGAGACTAGAAGAGACCCAGTACTTC,CAISKSWRLEETQYF
few,TRBV6-5,TRBJ1-2,17,TRBD1,TGTGCCAGCAGTTACCCCCCGGGACAGGGAACTAACTATGGCTACACCTTC,CASSYPPGQGTNYGYTF
many,TRBV4-1,TRBJ2-7,14,-,TGCGCCAGCAGCCAAGGAGTCAGTTTATACGAGCAGTACTTC,CASSQGVSLYEQYF
many,TRBV11-2,TRBJ2-7,14,-,TGTGCCAGCAGCCCCCGGGACGGCCCGTACGAGCAGTACTTC,CASSPRDGPYEQYF
few,TRBV5-1,TRBJ1-2,17,TRBD1,TGCGCCAGCAGCCTGGTTACGGGACAGGGTAAACTTTATGGCTACACCTTC,CASSLVTGQGKLYGYTF
many,TRBV20-1,TRBJ2-7,12,TRBD1,TGCAGTGCTACCTGGGACAGCTACGAGCAGTACTTC,CSATWDSYEQYF
many,TRBV13,TRBJ2-5,14,-,TGTGCCAGCAGCTTGACGGGGGGCGTAGAGACCCAGTACTTC,CASSLTGGVETQYF
many,TRBV11-2,TRBJ2-7,15,-,TGTGCCAGCAGCCCGCTAGCCGATCGCGGGCGCGAGCAGTACTTC,CASSPLADRGREQYF
many,TRBV29-1,TRBJ2-2,14,-,TGCAGCGTCCTCGGACCCCTGAACACCGGGGAGCTGTTTTTT,CSVLGPLNTGELFF